These 28 T cell receptor beta chains originate from one sample sequenced in a study of Graves' ophthalmopathy and Graves' hyperthyroidism. CDR3 regions of TCR beta were amplified from RNA transcripts. HTBI-primed first-round RT-PCR preceded second-round multiplex PCR. Each CDR3 protein gets one entry after TCRdb re-called the multiplex PCR reads with MiXCR. The data hold around 600,000 distinct CDR3 sequences, with 35% to 50% observed a single time. Sequenced input: peripheral blood. The receptors stem from an adult man with Graves' ophthalmopathy.

This clonotype occurred a few times. The chain combines TRBV20-1 with TRBJ2-5; D ambiguous. This CDR3 is 12 amino acids long. The germline gives CDR1 DFQATT, CDR2 SNEGSKA (reference sequence). Trimming left V 0 bases short and J 4 bases short, with 6 bases between. The CDR3 region has the DNA TGCAGTGCTAGAGAGGTCAGAGAGACCCAGTACTTC. This gives the protein CSAREVRETQYF.

This clonotype was seen ten or more times. J is TRBJ1-1 and V is TRBV7-2, with a possible D match to TRBD1 (5 bases). Per germline, CDR1 SGHTA and CDR2 FQGNSA. V was pared by 8 bases and J by 7 bases, with 14 bases between. The CDR3 runs to 12 residues. The CDR3 spells CASGTLAGEAFF. The CDR3 DNA is TGTGCCAGCGGGACTTTGGCGGGTGAAGCTTTCTTT.

This clonotype is a singleton in its sample. This likely stems from a read error, as it lies one base from a far larger clone. The chain links TRBV5-1 to TRBJ2-2; a possible D gene is TRBD1 (5 bases). Germline assignment: CDR1 SGHRS and CDR2 YFSETQ. The CDR3 covers 12 residues. The CDR3 reads CVSSVGAGELFF. CDR3 DNA: TGTGTCAGCAGCGTAGGGGCGGGGGAGCTGTTTTTT.

This clonotype has ten or more counts. The chain has TRBV27 and TRBJ1-1; D might be TRBD1 (5 bases). The V gene lost 6 bases and the J gene lost 1 base, with 12 bases spanning the gap. Germline V gene sequence: CDR1 MNHEY, CDR2 SMNVEV (reference sequence). The CDR3 spans 14 residues. The CDR3 DNA follows: TGTGCCAGCAGGACCGGGACTAAGAACACTGAAGCTTTCTTT. This gives the protein CASRTGTKNTEAFF.

This CDR3 reads CASSPVRFSESYEQYF. The DNA for the CDR3 is TGTGCCAGCTCACCTGTTAGGTTTAGCGAATCCTACGAGCAGTACTTC. The V and J genes are TRBV18 and TRBJ2-7, with a possible D match to TRBD2 (5 bases). The CDR3 runs to 16 residues. The V gene's germline CDR1 is KGHSH and CDR2 LQKENI. V was clipped by 3 bases and J by 1 base, with 16 bases between them.

The chain carries TRBV2 and TRBJ2-5; D ambiguous. The V and J ends lost 6 bases and 9 bases respectively, with 20 bases between them. Germline V lookup: CDR1 SNHLY, CDR2 FYNNEI. This CDR3 is 14 amino acids long. The CDR3 DNA sequence: TGTGCCAGCAGCAAGGACGTCAACAATCAGCCCCAGTACTTC. The encoded protein is CASSKDVNNQPQYF.

At least ten counts were recorded for this clonotype. This chain links TRBV19 with TRBJ1-5, with 7 positions matching TRBD1. Losses at the gene ends were 4 bases for V and 3 bases for J; bases not matched to a gene: 6. The V gene's germline CDR1 is LNHDA and CDR2 SQIVND (reference sequence). CDR3 length: 15 residues. CDR3 nucleotide sequence: TGTGCCAGTAGTACGACAGGGTCGGTCAATCAGCCCCAGCATTTT. This codes for CASSTTGSVNQPQHF.

This clonotype was counted between two and nine times. The chain employs TRBV7-9 and TRBJ2-2; D might be TRBD1 (6 bases). Germline V gives CDR1 SEHNR, CDR2 FQNEAQ (reference sequence). The germline V and J ends were trimmed by 6 bases and 3 bases, with 14 bases remaining between them. This CDR3 has 15 amino acids. CDR3 protein: CASSLTGRDTGELFF. In nucleotides, the CDR3 is TGTGCCAGCAGTCTTACAGGGCGCGACACCGGGGAGCTGTTTTTT.

The chain recombines TRBV5-1 with TRBJ1-1, with TRBD1 matching over 9 bases. J was trimmed by 6 bases and V by 5 bases; bases with no gene match: 20. The CDR3 consists of 18 residues. Germline-derived CDR1 and CDR2 are SGHRS and YFSETQ. Here the CDR3 reads CASRGFPDRGSGVAEAFF. CDR3 DNA sequence: TGCGCCAGCAGGGGCTTCCCGGACAGGGGTAGTGGAGTTGCTGAAGCTTTCTTT. Full variable domain (missing parts from reference TRBV5-1 and TRBJ1-1): KAGVTQTPRYLIKTRGQQVTLSCSPISGHRSVSWYQQTPGQGLQFLFEYFSETQRNKGNFPGRFSGRQFSNSRSEMNVSTLELGDSALYLCASRGFPDRGSGVAEAFFGQGTRLTVV.

This clonotype was detected ten times or more. This sequence joins TRBV12-3 or TRBV12-4 and TRBJ1-1; D call uncertain. V lost 6 bases, J lost 7 bases, and 15 bases lay in between. The CDR3 runs 13 residues. The CDR3 sequence is CASRLWTGDEAFF. The CDR3 bases are TGTGCCAGCAGACTATGGACGGGAGATGAAGCTTTCTTT.

The chain recombines TRBV4-1 with TRBJ2-5, with D unclear. Germline V gene lookup returns CDR1 MGHRA and CDR2 YSYEKL. Deletions cut 0 bases from V and 3 bases from J, with 11 bases between. This CDR3 is built from 15 residues. CDR3 sequence: CASSQDSGWEETQYF. In DNA, the CDR3 is TGCGCCAGCAGCCAAGATTCCGGGTGGGAAGAGACCCAGTACTTC.

This clonotype was detected ten times or more. The CDR3 protein is CAISESKNNQPQHF. CDR3 coding DNA: TGTGCCATCAGTGAGTCGAAGAATAATCAGCCCCAGCATTTT. The chain combines TRBV10-3 with TRBJ1-5; no definite D call. The CDR3 covers 14 residues. CDR1 is ENHRY and CDR2 is SYGVKD in the germline V gene. V dropped 0 bases and J dropped 4 bases, with 7 bases sitting between them.

This clonotype was seen repeatedly, ten times or more. V gene TRBV2 combines with J gene TRBJ2-7; TRBD2 matches at 9 bases. Losses at the gene ends were 3 bases for V and 5 bases for J; bases not matched to a gene: 8. The CDR3 sequence is 15 residues long. CDR1 SNHLY and CDR2 FYNNEI come from the germline V gene. The CDR3 bases are TGTGCCAGCAGTGAGGAGCGGCTAGCGGGACACGAGCAGTACTTC. It is translated as CASSEERLAGHEQYF.

The chain links TRBV5-6 to TRBJ1-1, with D unresolved. The length of the CDR3 is 13 residues. V gave up 4 bases and J gave up 7 bases, with 14 bases separating them. Germline V gives CDR1 SGHDT, CDR2 YYEEEE. CDR3 sequence (DNA): TGTGCCAGCAGCCCCCTCTCGAGGGATGAAGCTTTCTTT. Its translation is CASSPLSRDEAFF. The full variable domain, rest sourced from reference TRBV5-6 and TRBJ1-1, is DAGVTQSPTHLIKTRGQQVTLRCSPKSGHDTVSWYQQALGQGPQFIFQYYEEEERQRGNFPDRFSGHQFPNYSSELNVNALLLGDSALYLCASSPLSRDEAFFGQGTRLTVV.

This rearrangement joins TRBV29-1 to TRBJ2-2, with 7 nucleotides matching TRBD1. The CDR3 length is 16 residues. With 4 bases clipped from V and 0 bases from J, the junction kept 8 bases outside the gene matches. Per the germline V gene, CDR1 is SQVTM and CDR2 is ANQGSEA. CDR3 amino acids: CSVVWVGGSNTGELFF. Written as DNA, the CDR3 is TGCAGCGTTGTGTGGGTAGGGGGCTCGAACACCGGGGAGCTGTTTTTT.

This clonotype was seen many times. J is TRBJ2-6 and V is TRBV19; TRBD1 matches at 7 bases. The V gene end was trimmed by 4 bases and the J gene end by 1 base; junction bases not matched to a gene: 1. The CDR3 contains 15 residues. Germline V gene data show CDR1 as LNHDA and CDR2 as SQIVND (reference sequence). As DNA, the CDR3 is TGTGCCAGTAGTAAACAGGGGTCTGGGGCCAACGTCCTGACTTTC. Its translation: CASSKQGSGANVLTF.

This clonotype was recorded many times. This chain joins TRBV7-9 and TRBJ2-7; no firm D call. V was cut by 2 bases and J by 6 bases, with 11 bases left in between. Per germline, CDR1 SEHNR and CDR2 FQNEAQ (reference sequence). The CDR3 runs 13 residues. CDR3 nucleotides: TGTGCCAGCAGCTTAAACCCCTCAAGCGAGCAGTACTTC. Translated: CASSLNPSSEQYF.

This chain joins TRBV20-1 and TRBJ1-1, with TRBD1 identical over 8 bases. V was pared by 6 bases and J by 9 bases, with 9 bases of the junction left unmatched. The germline gives CDR1 DFQATT, CDR2 SNEGSKA (reference sequence). This CDR3 comprises 12 residues. Here the CDR3 DNA reads TGCAGTGCAGAAGGGCAGGGGGCGCAAGCTTTCTTT. Protein: CSAEGQGAQAFF.

This clonotype was counted between two and nine times. The chain uses TRBV12-3 or TRBV12-4 and TRBJ1-2, with a possible D match to TRBD1 (5 bases). The CDR3 is 14 amino acids. Trimming removed 4 bases from V and 4 bases from J, with 13 bases in between. CDR3 in amino acids: CASSYSLGGYGYTF. CDR3 nucleotides: TGTGCCAGCAGTTACTCCCTGGGGGGCTATGGCTACACCTTC.

This clonotype was counted many times. The chain couples TRBV2 to TRBJ1-2, with D unresolved. The V end was cut by 0 bases, the J end by 5 bases, with 13 bases between. This CDR3 spans 15 amino acids. The germline V gene has CDR1 SNHLY and CDR2 FYNNEI. Written as DNA, the CDR3 is TGTGCCAGCAGTGAAGCTCGGACGGTCCCATATGGCTACACCTTC. This encodes CASSEARTVPYGYTF.

This clonotype occurred a few times. This chain links TRBV5-5 with TRBJ2-7, with D uncertain. With 3 bases removed from V and 3 bases from J, the gap between germline ends came to 16 bases. This CDR3 has 15 residues. Germline CDR1 reads SGHKS; CDR2 reads YYEKEE (reference sequence). This chain's CDR3 is CASSWERALDYEQYF. CDR3 bases: TGTGCCAGCAGCTGGGAAAGGGCCCTAGACTACGAGCAGTACTTC.

This sequence joins TRBV7-8 and TRBJ2-7; TRBD2 aligns across 13 bases. Germline values: CDR1 SGHVS, CDR2 FQNEAQ. V shed 6 bases, J shed 4 bases, and the junction held 9 bases outside the gene matches. This CDR3 is built from 16 residues. For the CDR3, the DNA is TGTGCCAGCAGTTCCGGACTAGCGGGGGCCCCGTACGAGCAGTACTTC. Translating it yields CASSSGLAGAPYEQYF.

This clonotype was seen ten or more times. The chain links TRBV19 to TRBJ1-1, with TRBD1 matching over 7 bases. With 7 bases clipped from V and 3 bases from J, the junction kept 8 bases outside the gene matches. From germline, CDR1 is LNHDA and CDR2 SQIVND (reference sequence). The length of the CDR3 is 14 residues. CDR3 protein: CASKGTEWDTEAFF. CDR3 nucleotide sequence: TGTGCCAGTAAGGGGACAGAATGGGACACTGAAGCTTTCTTT.

The table lists this clonotype with a few counts. The chain uses TRBV6-2 or TRBV6-3 and TRBJ2-7; D possibly corresponds to TRBD1 (5 bases). Germline assignment: CDR1 MNHEY and CDR2 SVGEGT. V dropped 4 bases and J dropped 1 base, with 14 bases sitting between them. This CDR3 has 15 residues. CDR3 coding DNA: TGTGCCAGCAGTTCTACAGGCCTTCAGTCCTACGAGCAGTACTTC. It specifies CASSSTGLQSYEQYF.

The chain employs TRBV29-1 and TRBJ2-7, with 9 bases fitting TRBD1. The germline gives CDR1 SQVTM, CDR2 ANQGSEA. V trimming: 8 bases; J trimming: 5 bases; junction bases outside the gene matches: 7. CDR3 length: 12 amino acids. CDR3 loop: CSLQGALDEQYF. The CDR3 bases are TGCAGCTTACAGGGGGCGCTCGACGAGCAGTACTTC.

Note on this clonotype: A read error may explain this, as a much larger clone is one base away. The CDR3 end shows no conserved phenylalanine or tryptophan, and so a read error is likely. V is TRBV13 and J is TRBJ2-5; D is unresolved. This CDR3 spans 15 amino acids. V was trimmed by 0 bases and J by 1 base, leaving 9 bases between them. The germline CDR1 and CDR2 sequences are PRHDT and FYEKMQ (reference sequence). CDR3: CASSLGLGAQETQYC. The CDR3 DNA is TGTGCCAGCAGCTTAGGCCTGGGCGCCCAAGAGACCCAGTACTGC.

The rearrangement joins TRBV2 to TRBJ2-4; 9 positions match TRBD1. This CDR3 is 15 amino acids long. The trim removed 4 bases at V and 9 bases at J, leaving 10 bases unmatched. CDR1 and CDR2 from the germline V gene are SNHLY and FYNNEI. The CDR3 is CASSVADRGLSIQYF. DNA of the CDR3: TGTGCCAGCAGTGTAGCGGACAGGGGTTTGAGCATTCAGTACTTC.

This chain uses TRBV7-2 with TRBJ1-1; D not resolved. Germline CDR1 is SGHTA and CDR2 is FQGNSA. The CDR3 is 12 residues long. With 6 bases removed from V and 6 bases from J, the gap between germline ends came to 11 bases. The DNA for the CDR3 is TGTGCCAGCAGGGCTGGGAGCTCTGAAGCTTTCTTT. It specifies CASRAGSSEAFF.